The 16 T cell receptor beta chains presented below share a single source sample, sequenced in a study of OX40 agonist ivuxolimab in advanced cancers. Profiled with immunoSEQ multiplex PCR; TCRdb holds only in-frame clones, not every one. The table lists under 30,000 clones, around three quarters of them singletons. Material: CD4+ or CD8+ T cells sorted from blood, obtained in a trial of the OX40 agonist ivuxolimab. The origin of the receptors is an adult with an advanced solid tumor such as melanoma, head and neck, liver or kidney cancer.

This chain uses TRBV9 with TRBJ1-2; tentatively, D is TRBD1 (5 bases). V was clipped by 3 bases and J by 2 bases, with 8 bases between them. The CDR3 spans 13 residues. The germline gives CDR1 SGDLS, CDR2 YYNGEE. The CDR3 reads CASSERGNYGYTF. The CDR3 DNA follows: TGTGCCAGCAGCGAGAGGGGCAACTATGGCTACACCTTC.

The chain is built from TRBV6-5 and TRBJ1-4; D not certain. The CDR3 sequence is 13 residues long. V dropped 6 bases and J dropped 5 bases, with 10 bases sitting between them. Germline V gives CDR1 MNHEY, CDR2 SVGAGI. CDR3 sequence reads: CASSSLGNEKLFF. The CDR3 coding sequence is TGTGCCAGCAGCTCCCTGGGAAATGAAAAACTGTTTTTT.

The DNA of the CDR3 is TGTGCCAGTAGTATAGAGCCCGGCGGGGCCAACGTCCTGACTTTC. Its translation: CASSIEPGGANVLTF. J is TRBJ2-6 and V is TRBV19; D is unresolved. CDR3 length: 15 amino acids. The germline V gene encodes CDR1 LNHDA and CDR2 SQIVND (reference sequence). The V end was cut by 0 bases, the J end by 4 bases, with 7 bases between.

The chain employs TRBV27 and TRBJ1-6; D might be TRBD1 (6 bases). The CDR3 length is 17 residues. Trimming left V 0 bases short and J 3 bases short, with 12 bases between. Germline V CDR1 and CDR2: MNHEY, SMNVEV (reference sequence). The CDR3 DNA sequence: TGTGCCAGCAGTTTATCGGCAGGGGAAAACTATAATTCACCCCTCCACTTT. Residues: CASSLSAGENYNSPLHF.

A few counts support this clone. This rearrangement joins TRBV5-4 to TRBJ1-5; weak D call: TRBD1 (5 bases). The CDR3 sequence is 14 residues long. Germline V gene data show CDR1 as SGHNT and CDR2 as YYREEE (reference sequence). The V end was cut by 2 bases, the J end by 7 bases, with 13 bases between. The CDR3 loop reads CASSFGGGGQPQHF. In DNA, the CDR3 is TGTGCCAGCAGCTTTGGGGGTGGAGGGCAGCCCCAGCATTTT. Supplemented by reference TRBV5-4 and TRBJ1-5, the full variable domain reads ETGVTQSPTHLIKTRGQQVTLRCSSQSGHNTVSWYQQALGQGPQFIFQYYREEENGRGNFPPRFSGLQFPNYSSELNVNALELDDSALYLCASSFGGGGQPQHFGDGTRLSIL.

The genes are TRBV11-2 and TRBJ1-5; D unclear. Trimming pared 5 bases from V and 3 bases from J, leaving 14 bases between. This CDR3 contains 15 residues. Germline values: CDR1 SGHAT, CDR2 FQNNGV. CDR3 in amino acids: CASSVNFKNNQPQHF. The CDR3 nucleotides are TGTGCCAGCAGCGTAAATTTTAAGAACAATCAGCCCCAGCATTTT.

The CDR3 is CASSSVSGGSYEQYF. In DNA, the CDR3 is TGTGCCAGCAGCTCCGTGTCTGGGGGCTCCTACGAGCAGTACTTC. The chain links TRBV7-6 to TRBJ2-7; D is tentatively TRBD1 or TRBD2 (5 bases each). Deletions cut 4 bases from V and 0 bases from J, with 13 bases between. Germline CDR1 and CDR2: SGHVS and FNYEAQ. CDR3 size: 15 residues.

This clone was seen a handful of times. The gene calls are TRBV2 and TRBJ1-2, with TRBD1 as a possible D gene (5 bases). Germline V gives CDR1 SNHLY, CDR2 FYNNEI. Trimming removed 4 bases at V and 5 bases at J, with 11 bases between. The CDR3 runs 13 residues. The CDR3 DNA is TGTGCCAGCAGTGGTAGGGGTGGTTATGGCTACACCTTC. Encoded protein: CASSGRGGYGYTF.

J is TRBJ2-1 and V is TRBV11-1, with D tentatively TRBD2 (5 bases). The CDR3 extends over 17 amino acids. Germline CDR1 and CDR2: SGHAT and FQDESV (reference sequence). V gave up 1 base and J gave up 0 bases, with 13 bases separating them. The CDR3 loop is CASSLDPGTSSYNEQFF. CDR3 coding DNA: TGTGCCAGCAGCTTAGATCCGGGAACAAGCTCCTACAATGAGCAGTTCTTC.

This clone was counted a few times. The J gene is TRBJ2-7, the V gene TRBV11-2; 8 bases fit TRBD1. V gave up 5 bases and J gave up 5 bases; unmatched junction bases: 8. Per the germline V gene, CDR1 is SGHAT and CDR2 is FQNNGV. The CDR3 loop spans 14 amino acids. In nucleotides, the CDR3 is TGTGCCAGCAGCCCGACGACAGGGGACCACGAGCAGTACTTC. It codes for CASSPTTGDHEQYF.

The chain joins TRBV6-5 to TRBJ1-1; maybe TRBD1 (6 bases). CDR1 and CDR2 (germline): MNHEY, SVGAGI. The germline V and J ends were trimmed by 6 bases and 8 bases, with 7 bases remaining between them. The CDR3 totals 10 residues. The CDR3 DNA sequence: TGTGCCAGCAGGGGGACAGAAGCTTTCTTT. Its translation is CASRGTEAFF.

CDR3: CSVPILGGQGMNTEAFF. The CDR3 DNA reads TGCAGCGTACCCATATTGGGGGGGCAAGGCATGAACACTGAAGCTTTCTTT. The V gene is TRBV29-1, the J gene TRBJ1-1; perhaps TRBD1 as D (6 bases). The CDR3 consists of 17 residues. Germline V CDR1 and CDR2: SQVTM, ANQGSEA. The germline V and J ends were trimmed by 6 bases and 0 bases, with 23 bases remaining between them.

Only a few counts were recorded for this clone. J is TRBJ1-1 and V is TRBV7-2; D call uncertain. Germline-derived CDR1 and CDR2 are SGHTA and FQGNSA. The germline V and J ends were trimmed by 5 bases and 4 bases, with 8 bases remaining between them. CDR3 length: 12 amino acids. Here the CDR3 reads CASSMTGTEAFF. The DNA of the CDR3 is TGTGCCAGCAGCATGACCGGCACTGAAGCTTTCTTT. The variable domain in full, with the rest retrieved from reference TRBV7-2 and TRBJ1-1, is GAGVSQSPSNKVTEKGKDVELRCDPISGHTALYWYRQSLGQGLEFLIYFQGNSAPDKSGLPSDRFSAERTGGSVSTLTIQRTQQEDSAVYLCASSMTGTEAFFGQGTRLTVV.

The chain carries TRBV6-5 and TRBJ1-1; tentative D call: TRBD1 (6 bases). Trimming removed 2 bases at V and 2 bases at J, with 12 bases between. Germline CDR1 is MNHEY and CDR2 is SVGAGI. The CDR3 is 15 residues long. The CDR3 DNA sequence: TGTGCCAGCAGTTACCTTGGGGGGCTAAACACTGAAGCTTTCTTT. It encodes CASSYLGGLNTEAFF.

This chain joins TRBV4-3 and TRBJ1-2; TRBD1 is a possible D gene (6 bases). The CDR3 is made up of 14 amino acids. Germline V lookup: CDR1 LGHNA, CDR2 YSLEER. V lost 1 base to trimming and J lost 3 bases, with 9 bases between them. CDR3 region: CASSQAAGDYGYTF. For the CDR3, the DNA is TGCGCCAGCAGCCAAGCAGCAGGGGACTATGGCTACACCTTC.

The rearrangement joins TRBV5-6 to TRBJ2-7; maybe TRBD1 (6 bases). Germline assignment: CDR1 SGHDT and CDR2 YYEEEE. The CDR3 is made up of 14 amino acids. V lost 1 base and J 5 bases, leaving 13 bases between the germline ends. CDR3 region: CASSLTGFLDEQYF. The CDR3, as DNA: TGTGCCAGCAGCTTGACAGGGTTTCTGGACGAGCAGTACTTC.